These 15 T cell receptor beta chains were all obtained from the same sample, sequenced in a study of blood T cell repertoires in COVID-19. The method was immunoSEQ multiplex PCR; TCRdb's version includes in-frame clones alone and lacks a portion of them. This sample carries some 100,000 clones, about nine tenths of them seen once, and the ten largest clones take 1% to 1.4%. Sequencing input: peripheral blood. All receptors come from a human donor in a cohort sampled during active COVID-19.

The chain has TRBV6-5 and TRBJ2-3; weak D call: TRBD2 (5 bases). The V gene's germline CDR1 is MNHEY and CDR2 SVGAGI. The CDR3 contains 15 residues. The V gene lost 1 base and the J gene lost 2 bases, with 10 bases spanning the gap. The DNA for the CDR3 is TGTGCCAGCAGTTACTACGGGGAAGCCACAGATACGCAGTATTTT. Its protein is CASSYYGEATDTQYF.

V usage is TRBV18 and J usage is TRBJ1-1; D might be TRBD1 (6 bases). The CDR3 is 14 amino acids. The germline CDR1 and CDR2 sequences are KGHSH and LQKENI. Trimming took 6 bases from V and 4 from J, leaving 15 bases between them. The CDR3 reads CASSYRDTSTEAFF. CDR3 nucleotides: TGTGCCAGCTCTTACCGGGACACCAGCACTGAAGCTTTCTTT. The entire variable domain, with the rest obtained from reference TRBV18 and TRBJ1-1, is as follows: NAGVMQNPRHLVRRRGQEARLRCSPMKGHSHVYWYRQLPEEGLKFMVYLQKENIIDESGMPKERFSAEFPKEGPSILRIQQVVRGDSAAYFCASSYRDTSTEAFFGQGTRLTVV.

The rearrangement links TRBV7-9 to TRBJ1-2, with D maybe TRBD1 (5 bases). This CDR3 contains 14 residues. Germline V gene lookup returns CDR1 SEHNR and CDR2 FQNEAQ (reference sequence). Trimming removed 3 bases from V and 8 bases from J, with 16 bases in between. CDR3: CASSFPTAPRGYTF. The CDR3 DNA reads TGTGCCAGCAGCTTCCCGACAGCCCCCCGGGGCTACACCTTC.

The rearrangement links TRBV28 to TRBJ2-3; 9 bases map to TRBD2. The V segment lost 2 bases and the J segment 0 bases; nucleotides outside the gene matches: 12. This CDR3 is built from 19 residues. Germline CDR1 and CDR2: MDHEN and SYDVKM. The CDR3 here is CASSLVVRLAGLSTDTQYF. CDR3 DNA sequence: TGTGCCAGCAGTTTAGTTGTCCGGCTAGCGGGACTCAGCACAGATACGCAGTATTTT.

The CDR3 DNA reads as TGTGCCAGCAGTGACTCGGCGGGGGGGCAGAATGAGCAGTTCTTC. As protein: CASSDSAGGQNEQFF. This rearrangement joins TRBV2 to TRBJ2-1, with TRBD2 identical over 9 bases. Germline-derived CDR1 and CDR2 are SNHLY and FYNNEI. CDR3 size: 15 residues. V dropped 3 bases and J dropped 7; count of bases not matched to a gene: 7.

This CDR3 is CASSLGLNHNEQYF. The CDR3 region has the DNA TGTGCCAGCAGTTTGGGGCTGAACCACAACGAGCAGTACTTC. The chain carries TRBV28 and TRBJ2-7; D is possibly TRBD1 (5 bases). V was cut by 3 bases and J by 5 bases, with 14 bases left in between. Germline CDR1 and CDR2: MDHEN and SYDVKM. The CDR3 is made up of 14 amino acids.

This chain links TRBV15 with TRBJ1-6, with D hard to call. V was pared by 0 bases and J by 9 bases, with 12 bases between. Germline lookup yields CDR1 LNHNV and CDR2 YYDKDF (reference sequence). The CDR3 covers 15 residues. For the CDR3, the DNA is TGTGCCACCAGCAGAGATCTATGGCAGCGTTCACCCCTCCACTTT. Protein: CATSRDLWQRSPLHF.

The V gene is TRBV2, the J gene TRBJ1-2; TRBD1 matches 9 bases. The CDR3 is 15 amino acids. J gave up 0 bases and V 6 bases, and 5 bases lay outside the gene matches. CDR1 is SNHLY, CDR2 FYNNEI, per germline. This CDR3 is CASRRDRVTNYGYTF. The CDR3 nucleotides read TGTGCCAGCAGGAGGGACAGGGTCACTAACTATGGCTACACCTTC.

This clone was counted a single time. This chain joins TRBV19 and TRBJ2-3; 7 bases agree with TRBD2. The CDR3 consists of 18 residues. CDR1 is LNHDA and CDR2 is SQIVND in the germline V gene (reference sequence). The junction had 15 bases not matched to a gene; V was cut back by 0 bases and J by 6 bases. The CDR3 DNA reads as TGTGCCAGTAGTATAGATGGATCACTGGCGGGAGTGGGGGATACGCAGTATTTT. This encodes CASSIDGSLAGVGDTQYF.

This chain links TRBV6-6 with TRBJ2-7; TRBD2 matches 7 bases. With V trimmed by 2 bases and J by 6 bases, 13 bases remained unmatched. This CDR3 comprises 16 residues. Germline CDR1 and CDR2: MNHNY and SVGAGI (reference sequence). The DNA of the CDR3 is TGTGCCAGCAGTTACGCCGATGATGGGAGGGCGGGCGAGCAGTACTTC. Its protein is CASSYADDGRAGEQYF.

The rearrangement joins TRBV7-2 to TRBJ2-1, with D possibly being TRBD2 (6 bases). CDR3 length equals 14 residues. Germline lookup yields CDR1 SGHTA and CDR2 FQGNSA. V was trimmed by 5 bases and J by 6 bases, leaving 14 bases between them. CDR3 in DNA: TGTGCCAGCAGCGGTAGCGGACTACTCAATGAGCAGTTCTTC. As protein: CASSGSGLLNEQFF.

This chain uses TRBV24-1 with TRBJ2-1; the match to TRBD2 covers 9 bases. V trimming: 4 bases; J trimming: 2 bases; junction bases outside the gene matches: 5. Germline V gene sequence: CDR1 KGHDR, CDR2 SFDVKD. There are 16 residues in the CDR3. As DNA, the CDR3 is TGTGCCACCAGTGAACAAGCGGGAGGTCCCTACAATGAGCAGTTCTTC. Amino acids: CATSEQAGGPYNEQFF.

The CDR3, as DNA: TGTGCCAGCAGCCAGACAGGGGCCTATGGCTACACCTTC. It encodes CASSQTGAYGYTF. This sequence joins TRBV3-1 (or the pseudogene TRBV3-2) and TRBJ1-2; 8 bases map to TRBD1. This CDR3 is built from 13 residues. Trimming at V came to 3 bases and at J to 4 bases, leaving 1 base not matched to a gene. Germline V gene data show CDR1 as LGHDT and CDR2 as YNNKEL (reference sequence).

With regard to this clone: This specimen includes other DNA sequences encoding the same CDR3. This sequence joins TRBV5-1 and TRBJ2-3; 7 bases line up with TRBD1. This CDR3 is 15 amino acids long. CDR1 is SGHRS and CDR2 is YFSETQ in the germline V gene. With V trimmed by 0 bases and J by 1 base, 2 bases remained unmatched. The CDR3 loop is CASSLGGTGTDTQYF. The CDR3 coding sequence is TGCGCCAGCAGCTTGGGAGGGACAGGCACAGATACGCAGTATTTT.

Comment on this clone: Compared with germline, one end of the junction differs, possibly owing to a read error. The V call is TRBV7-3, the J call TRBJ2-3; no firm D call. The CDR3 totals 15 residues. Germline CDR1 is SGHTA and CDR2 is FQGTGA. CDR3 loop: CANSLTASPVVAQYF. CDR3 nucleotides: TGTGCCAACAGCTTGACTGCGTCCCCCGTGGTTGCGCAGTATTTT.